This TCR beta chain was profiled in a study of control samples from healthy donors and cancer patients. The V end lost 4 bases, the J end lost 4 bases, and 10 bases lay between the germline ends. Germline loops: CDR1 MNHEY, CDR2 SVGEGT. The CDR3 sequence is 13 residues long. Here immunoSEQ multiplex PCR was the method, and the copy in TCRdb shows in-frame clones only, minus some. The data hold tens of thousands of clones, with over 75% observed a single time. The chain couples TRBV6-2 or TRBV6-3 to TRBJ1-1; a possible D gene is TRBD1 (5 bases). The specimen sequenced was blood. The sequence was collected from a man in his forties in good health. CDR3 sequence (DNA): TGTGCCAGCAGTTTCCAGGGCCTCACTGAAGCTTTCTTT. Translating gives CASSFQGLTEAFF.